The T cell receptor (beta chain) described here comes from a study of T-cell reconstitution after alpha-beta-depleted transplantation in children (dated by TCRdb to the mid-2010s). In terms of the full investigation: The study quantitatively tracked T-cell immune reconstitution after TCRalphabeta/CD19-depleted allogeneic hematopoietic cell transplantation in children using TCR repertoire profiling.

The trim is 1 base for V and 2 bases for J, with a gap of 15 bases between the germline ends. The germline V gene supplies CDR1 SGHVS and CDR2 FQNEAQ. The CDR3 contains 17 residues, cysteine and phenylalanine counted. Only the CDR3 portion is preserved as DNA: 51 bases, with reading frame beginning at the first base. The library was produced with PCR. These reads were obtained on an Illumina HiSeq 2500. To normalize quantification of the TCRbeta repertoire, the TCR libraries were built with molecular barcoding that relied on unique molecular identifiers. Clones were called with MiXCR by TCRdb after fastp trimmed the public reads at Q25, and only in-frame beta chains were retained. Entries that share a CDR3 protein sequence are merged under the most common genes and DNA. A total of about 200,000 distinct CDR3 sequences appear in this sample, just under 6.5% of them only once. The top ten clones comprise 4.5% of the sample.

Study-wide findings and limitations: The high TCRbeta diversity at day 60 in some patients was ascribed to recipient T cells and intrathymic progenitors that had survived conditioning. Over subsequent months, a decline in hyperexpanded clone frequencies was noted, and after one year, T-cell counts and TCRbeta diversity were mostly ascribed to newly produced T cells. Apparently early alphabetaT-cell count recovery about two months after transplant reportedly relied on only several hundred rapidly expanded clones derived from non-depleted graft cells.

This clonotype has a count of ten or more. Its cognate antigen has yet to be identified. No base quality information exists; no much larger clone differs at one position. In light of the paper, this sample's treatment or condition label describes: allogeneic hematopoietic cell transplantation with graft depleted of TCRalphabeta T cells and CD19 B cells. Transplant recipients were children who received TCRalphabeta/CD19-depleted allogeneic hematopoietic cell grafts. The material sequenced was PBMCs, taken before TCRalphabeta/CD19-depleted stem cell transplant. The chain is assembled from TRBV7-8 and TRBJ1-3; a tentative D call is TRBD1 (5 bases match). The TCR was taken from a girl less than two years old with combined immunodeficiency, due to receive a stem cell transplant. The DNA reads TGTGCCAGCAGCTTAGGGGGCTGGGAGCTGGCTGGAAACACCATATATTTT. It codes for CASSLGGWELAGNTIYF.